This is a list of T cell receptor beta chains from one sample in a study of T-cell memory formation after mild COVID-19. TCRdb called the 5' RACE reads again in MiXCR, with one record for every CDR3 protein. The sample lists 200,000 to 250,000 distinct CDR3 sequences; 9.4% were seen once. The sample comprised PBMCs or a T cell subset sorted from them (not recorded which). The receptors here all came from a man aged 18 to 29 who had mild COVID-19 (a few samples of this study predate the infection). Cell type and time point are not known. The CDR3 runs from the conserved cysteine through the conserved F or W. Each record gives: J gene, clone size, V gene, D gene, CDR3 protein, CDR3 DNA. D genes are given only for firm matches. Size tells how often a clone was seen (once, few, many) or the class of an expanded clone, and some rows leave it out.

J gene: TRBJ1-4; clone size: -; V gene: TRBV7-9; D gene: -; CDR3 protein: CASSLEGQALFF; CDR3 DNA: TGTGCCAGCAGCTTAGAAGGGCAGGCCCTGTTTTTT
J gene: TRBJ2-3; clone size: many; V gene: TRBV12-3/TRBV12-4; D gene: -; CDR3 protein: CASSFRADTQYF; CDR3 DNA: TGTGCCAGCAGTTTCCGTGCTGATACGCAGTATTTT
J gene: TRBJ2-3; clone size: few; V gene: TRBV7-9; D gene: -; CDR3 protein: CASTGETDTQYF; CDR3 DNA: TGTGCCAGCACCGGGGAGACAGATACGCAGTATTTT
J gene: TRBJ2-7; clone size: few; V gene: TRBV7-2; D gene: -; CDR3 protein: CASSLASGRPLSREQYF; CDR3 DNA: TGTGCCAGCAGCTTAGCCTCTGGCCGACCCCTCTCTAGGGAGCAGTACTTC
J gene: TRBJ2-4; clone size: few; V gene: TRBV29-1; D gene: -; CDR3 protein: CSVGAGAKNIQYF; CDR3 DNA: TGCAGCGTGGGGGCAGGGGCCAAAAACATTCAGTACTTC
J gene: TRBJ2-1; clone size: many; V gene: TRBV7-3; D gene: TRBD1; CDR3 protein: CASGTGPFNEQFF; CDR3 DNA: TGTGCCAGCGGGACAGGGCCGTTCAATGAGCAGTTCTTC
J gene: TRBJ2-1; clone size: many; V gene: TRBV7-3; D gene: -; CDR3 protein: CASSLQGNGNNEQFF; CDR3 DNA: TGTGCCAGCAGCTTACAGGGGAACGGTAATAATGAGCAGTTCTTC
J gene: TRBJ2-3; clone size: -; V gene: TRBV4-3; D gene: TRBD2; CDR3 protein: CASSQRGADTQYF; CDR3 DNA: TGCGCCAGCAGCCAACGGGGGGCAGATACGCAGTATTTT
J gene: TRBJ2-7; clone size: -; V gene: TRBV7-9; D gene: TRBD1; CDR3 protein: CASSRGQGETYEQYF; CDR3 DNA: TGTGCCAGCAGCCGGGGACAGGGGGAGACCTACGAGCAGTACTTC
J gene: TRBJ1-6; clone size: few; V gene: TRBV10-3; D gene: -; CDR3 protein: CAIRGTGSSYNSPLHF; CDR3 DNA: TGTGCCATCAGGGGAACAGGTAGCTCCTATAATTCACCCCTCCACTTT
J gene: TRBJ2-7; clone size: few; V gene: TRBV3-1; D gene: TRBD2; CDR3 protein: CASSQGLAVGYEQYF; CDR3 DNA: TGTGCCAGCAGCCAGGGACTAGCGGTCGGGTACGAGCAGTACTTC
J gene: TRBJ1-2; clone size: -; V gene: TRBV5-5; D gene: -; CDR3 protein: CASSFPSSSYTF; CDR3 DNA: TGTGCCAGCAGCTTCCCCTCCTCGAGCTACACCTTC
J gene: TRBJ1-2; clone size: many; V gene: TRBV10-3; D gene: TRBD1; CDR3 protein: CAISEGGSYGYTF; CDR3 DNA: TGTGCCATCAGTGAAGGGGGCAGCTATGGCTACACCTTC